The following is a T cell receptor (beta chain) sequence with its context. Antigen specificity is unknown. The junction differs from germline at one of its ends, possibly a read error. RNA was extracted from bulk tissue without any cell sorting. Distant lung tissue was collected more than 3 cm away from the tumor edge. Between August and November 2014, newly diagnosed, chemotherapy-naive lung cancer patients underwent thoracic surgery in China. The sample is drawn from a study of tumor and adjacent non-tumor tissue in lung cancer. Background on the study: Histology: 12 adenocarcinoma, 2 squamous cell carcinoma, 1 small cell lung cancer. Study results and limitations: Compared with tumor, normal lung showed significantly lower TCR diversity.

TCRbeta libraries were built with three rounds of nested PCR, modified from ARM-PCR. A single record per CDR3 protein comes from TCRdb applying MiXCR to the multiplex PCR reads. The data contain roughly 120,000 distinct CDR3 sequences, 62% of them seen just once; the ten biggest clones take up around 20%. Germline assignment: CDR1 ENHRY and CDR2 SYGVKD. This CDR3 contains 11 residues. The receptor comes from a man in his 60s with non-small cell lung cancer. Sequences were obtained from distant non-tumor lung tissue. The V call is TRBV10-3, the J call TRBJ1-2; no reliable D call. This chain's CDR3 is CAISGNHGYTF. The CDR3 coding sequence is TGTGCCATCAGCGGGAACCATGGTTACACCTTC.